This T cell receptor (beta chain) was obtained from a study of cytomegalovirus exposure and HLA in healthy donors. The length of the CDR3 is 15 residues. V was clipped by 5 bases and J by 5 bases, with 18 bases between them. Germline assignment: CDR1 LGHNA and CDR2 YSLEER. In this sample, this clone turned up a few times. Its antigen is currently unknown. Overall study results and limits: The study put 150 to 200 TCR beta chains on its list as cytomegalovirus-associated. Previous analysis showed most TCR beta V segments were productive about 87% or about 30% of the time. Across donors, most TCRs were seen rarely, yet some public ones were widespread.

The PCR made use of 60 Vbeta and 13 Jbeta primers. This table comes from immunoSEQ multiplex PCR, and its TCRdb copy is limited to in-frame clones, with some not included. Of roughly 76,000 clones in the sample, less than 80% were seen once. This clonotype originated in a man between 25 and 39 years old in good health and CMV-seronegative. The sequencing input was PBMCs. This rearrangement joins TRBV4-3 to TRBJ2-5, with a possible D match to TRBD1 (5 bases). The CDR3 DNA reads as TGCGCCAGCAGCACCTCCAGGGTTTCGCGCGAGACCCAGTACTTC. Its translation: CASSTSRVSRETQYF.